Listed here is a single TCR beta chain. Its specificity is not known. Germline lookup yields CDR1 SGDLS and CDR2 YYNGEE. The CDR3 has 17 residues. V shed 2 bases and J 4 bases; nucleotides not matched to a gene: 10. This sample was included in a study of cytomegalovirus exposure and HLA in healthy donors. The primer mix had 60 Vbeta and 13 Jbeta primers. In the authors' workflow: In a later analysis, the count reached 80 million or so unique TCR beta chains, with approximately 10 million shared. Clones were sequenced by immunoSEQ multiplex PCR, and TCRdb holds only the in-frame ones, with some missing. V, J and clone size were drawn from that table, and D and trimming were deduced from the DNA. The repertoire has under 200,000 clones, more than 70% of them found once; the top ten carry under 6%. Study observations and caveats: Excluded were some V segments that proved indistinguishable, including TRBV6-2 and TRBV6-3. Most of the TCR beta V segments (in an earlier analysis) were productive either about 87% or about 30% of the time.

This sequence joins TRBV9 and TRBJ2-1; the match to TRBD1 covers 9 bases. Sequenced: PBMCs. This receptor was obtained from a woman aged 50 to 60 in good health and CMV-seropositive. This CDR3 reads CASSVGPGQGDYNEQFF. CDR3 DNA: TGTGCCAGCAGCGTGGGCCCGGGACAGGGAGATTACAATGAGCAGTTCTTC.